This TCR beta chain was documented in a study of OX40 agonist ivuxolimab in advanced cancers. Whole-study context: Patients took ivuxolimab, an agonistic anti-OX40 (CD134) antibody. People who had prior anti-PD-1, anti-PD-L1 or anti-CTLA-4 therapy could take part, and under 45% had some. Patients received intravenous ivuxolimab every 2 weeks at 0.01 to 10 mg/kg. General study results and limits: Researchers did not determine the expanded peripheral T cells' antigen specificity.

The repertoire was sequenced with immunoSEQ multiplex PCR; TCRdb's copy has only in-frame clones and lacks some. The data contain about 95,000 clones, about 91% of them singletons. On this clone: As yet, its antigen is unknown.

Specimen: CD4+ or CD8+ T cells sorted from blood, collected in a trial of the OX40 agonist ivuxolimab. This TCR derives from an adult with an advanced solid tumor such as melanoma, head and neck, liver or kidney cancer.

CDR3 loop: CAWSVDRGGGYTF. The CDR3 coding sequence is TGTGCCTGGAGTGTCGACAGGGGGGGTGGCTACACCTTC. The gene calls are TRBV30 and TRBJ1-2, with 9 bases that match TRBD1. The CDR3 has 13 amino acids. Germline assignment: CDR1 GTSNPN and CDR2 SVGIG (reference sequence). Germline trimming cut 0 bases from V and 7 bases from J; bases unmatched to any gene: 3.